This entry describes one T cell receptor (beta chain). Its antigen is still unknown. Germline V gene lookup returns CDR1 MNHEY and CDR2 SMNVEV (reference sequence). Trimming cost V 8 bases and J 4 bases, with 9 bases left between them. The CDR3 loop spans 12 amino acids. This sample is drawn from a study of blood T cells in healthy people across ages. Whole-study results and caveats: Estimates based on one million T cells were treated as lower bounds. The recorded TCR beta diversity per million T cells decreased in a roughly linear manner with age.

A second about 7 to 11 cycle PCR used barcoded and J-beta primers. A template-switch adaptor containing 12 random nucleotides labeled each cDNA molecule. MiXCR, applied by TCRdb to the 5' RACE reads, yields one record per CDR3 protein. The sample has about 830,000 distinct CDR3 sequences, around 68% seen once; the top ten hold around a quarter. Sequenced input: blood. The chain uses TRBV27 and TRBJ2-1; a weak D match, TRBD2 (5 bases). This sequence originates from a young man in good health. In DNA, the CDR3 is TGTGCCAGCGAATCGGGGTACAATGAGCAGTTCTTC. Translated: CASESGYNEQFF.